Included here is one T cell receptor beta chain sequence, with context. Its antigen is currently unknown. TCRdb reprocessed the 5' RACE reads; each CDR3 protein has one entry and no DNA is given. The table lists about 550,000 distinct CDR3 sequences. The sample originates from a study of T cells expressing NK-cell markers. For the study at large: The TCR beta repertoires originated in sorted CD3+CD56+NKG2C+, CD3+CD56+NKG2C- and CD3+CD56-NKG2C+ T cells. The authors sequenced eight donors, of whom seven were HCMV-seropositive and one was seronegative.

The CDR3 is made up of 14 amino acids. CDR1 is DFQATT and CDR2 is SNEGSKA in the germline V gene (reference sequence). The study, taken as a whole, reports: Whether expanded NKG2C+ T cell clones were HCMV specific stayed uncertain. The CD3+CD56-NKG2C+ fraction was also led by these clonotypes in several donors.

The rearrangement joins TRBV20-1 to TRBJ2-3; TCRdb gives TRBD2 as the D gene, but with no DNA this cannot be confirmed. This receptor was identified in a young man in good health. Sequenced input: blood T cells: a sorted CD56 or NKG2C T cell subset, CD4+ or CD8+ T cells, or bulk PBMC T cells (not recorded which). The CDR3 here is CGANPGTRAGRQYF.